This T cell receptor beta chain is from a study of shared clonotypes between healthy human individuals. Overall study: Each donor contributed plates that comprised three CD4 naive, three CD4 memory, two CD8 naive and one CD8 memory.

Comments on this clone: The antigen remains unidentified.

Assay runs were performed at deep level. Sorted-subset replicate PCRs used approximately 190 ng of genomic DNA. This amount corresponded to approximately 30,000 T cell genomes. Data came from immunoSEQ multiplex PCR; TCRdb stores just in-frame clones and leaves some out. Of millions of clones in the sample, approximately 93% were seen once. The CDR3 loop spans 16 amino acids. Germline CDR1 SGHNT, CDR2 YENEEA. J was trimmed by 0 bases and V by 5 bases; bases with no gene match: 7. Points from the study as a whole: In a few donors, approximately 5% of naive CD4 clonotypes appeared in common.

The sequenced sample was naive CD4+ T cells from PBMCs. Subset meaning: CD45RA+ positively selected. This TCR came from a man younger than 35 in good health. Some clones in this sample may be carry-over from other donors' samples. This sequence joins TRBV11-3 and TRBJ1-3; 7 nucleotides align to TRBD1. CDR3 nucleotide sequence: TGTGCCAGCAGCGCAGGGGGATACCGCTCTGGAAACACCATATATTTT. It specifies CASSAGGYRSGNTIYF.